This T cell receptor (beta chain) was captured by sequencing in a study of OX40 agonist ivuxolimab in advanced cancers. Overall study findings and caveats: There were, on average, more expanded clones in CD8+ T cells than in CD4+.

Only in-frame clones appear in the TCRdb table, and some are missing; sequencing was by immunoSEQ multiplex PCR. The sample contains 65,000 to 90,000 clones, approximately 86% of which appear only once. Regarding this clone: Antigen unknown.

The V gene end was trimmed by 3 bases and the J gene end by 10 bases; junction bases not matched to a gene: 9. Germline assignment: CDR1 GTSNPN and CDR2 SVGIG (reference sequence). The CDR3 runs to 14 residues. The sequences come from CD4+ or CD8+ T cells sorted from blood, collected in a trial of the OX40 agonist ivuxolimab. The rearrangement links TRBV30 to TRBJ1-6; 7 positions agree with TRBD1. This TCR was sampled from an adult with an advanced solid tumor such as melanoma, head and neck, liver or kidney cancer. In DNA form, the CDR3 reads TGTGCCTGGAGGGGAGGGGGCGAAGGATCACCCCTCCACTTT. Its protein product is CAWRGGGEGSPLHF.